The 4 T cell receptor beta chains below were found in one sample sequenced in a study of blood T cell repertoires in COVID-19. Assay used: immunoSEQ multiplex PCR; TCRdb lists only in-frame clones, some missing. The top ten clones hold roughly 9.8% of a sample with 150,000 to 200,000 clones, 70% to 85% of them seen once. Sequenced material: peripheral blood. These receptors originate from a woman of 80 years or more with acute or convalescent COVID-19.

The chain combines TRBV10-3 with TRBJ1-4; D remains unclear. V gave up 0 bases and J gave up 0 bases, with 8 bases separating them. This CDR3 spans 16 amino acids. CDR1 and CDR2 (germline): ENHRY, SYGVKD. Here the CDR3 DNA reads TGTGCCATCAGTGAGTCGAGGGCAGCAACTAATGAAAAACTGTTTTTT. Residues: CAISESRAATNEKLFF.

The V and J genes are TRBV11-2 and TRBJ2-2; 7 positions match TRBD1. The CDR3 totals 15 residues. V was pared by 4 bases and J by 2 bases, with 4 bases of the junction left unmatched. CDR1 is SGHAT and CDR2 is FQNNGV in the germline V gene. CDR3 DNA sequence: TGTGCCAGCAGCTGGGGGACAGAAAACACCGGGGAGCTGTTTTTT. Translation gives CASSWGTENTGELFF.

This clone was counted once. The chain is built from TRBV29-1 and TRBJ2-7; D is unclear. V was shortened by 4 bases and J by 7 bases, with 17 bases between the two germline ends. The CDR3 length is 13 residues. Germline-derived CDR1 and CDR2 are SQVTM and ANQGSEA. The DNA of the CDR3 is TGCAGCGTTGGAGCAGGTGGATCTTGGGAGCAGTACTTC. Translation gives CSVGAGGSWEQYF.

The chain employs TRBV27 and TRBJ2-3; no clear D gene. Trimming left V 3 bases short and J 2 bases short, with 9 bases between. Germline V gene data show CDR1 as MNHEY and CDR2 as SMNVEV (reference sequence). CDR3 length: 14 residues. The CDR3 region has the DNA TGTGCCAGCAGTTTCGTACTATCCACAGATACGCAGTATTTT. Its protein product is CASSFVLSTDTQYF.